The source of this TCR beta chain is a study of T cell changes during pregnancy in multiple sclerosis. CDR3 length: 15 residues. Germline values: CDR1 LNHDA, CDR2 SQIVND (reference sequence). The ends were cut back, 6 bases at V and 4 bases at J, with 19 bases in the middle. Repertoires were generated with immunoSEQ multiplex PCR, while TCRdb's copy carries only in-frame clones and drops some. The sample contains more than 35,000 clones, about 90% of which appear only once. The rearrangement links TRBV19 to TRBJ2-7; maybe TRBD1 (5 bases). The sequence was obtained from a female donor with multiple sclerosis, enrolled in a pregnancy study. The sequences come from CD4+ T cells from peripheral blood mononuclear cells, collected in the second trimester of pregnancy. The CDR3 DNA is TGTGCCAGTAGGAGGAAAGAGCAGGGATGGTACGAGCAGTACTTC. This sequence encodes CASRRKEQGWYEQYF. The variable domain in full, completed from reference TRBV19 and TRBJ2-7, reads DGGITQSPKYLFRKEGQNVTLSCEQNLNHDAMYWYRQDPGQGLRLIYYSQIVNDFQKGDIAEGYSVSREKKESFPLTVTSAQKNPTAFYLCASRRKEQGWYEQYFGPGTRLTVT.